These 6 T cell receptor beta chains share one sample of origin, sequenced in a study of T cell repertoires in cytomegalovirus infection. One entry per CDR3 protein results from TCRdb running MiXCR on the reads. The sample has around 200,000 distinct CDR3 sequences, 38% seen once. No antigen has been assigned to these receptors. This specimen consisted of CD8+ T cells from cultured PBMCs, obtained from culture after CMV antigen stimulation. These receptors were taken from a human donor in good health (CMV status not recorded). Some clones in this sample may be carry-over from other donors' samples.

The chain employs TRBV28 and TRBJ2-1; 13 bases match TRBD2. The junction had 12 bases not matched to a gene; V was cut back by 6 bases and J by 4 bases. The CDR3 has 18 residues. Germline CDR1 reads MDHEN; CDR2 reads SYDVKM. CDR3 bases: TGTGCCAGCAGCGGACTAGCGGGAGCCTTCTTTAGGTACAATGAGCAGTTCTTC. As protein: CASSGLAGAFFRYNEQFF.

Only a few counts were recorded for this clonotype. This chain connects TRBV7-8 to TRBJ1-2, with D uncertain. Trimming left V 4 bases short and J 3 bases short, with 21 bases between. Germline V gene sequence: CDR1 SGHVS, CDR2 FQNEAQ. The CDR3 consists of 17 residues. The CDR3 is CASSSLPRTSTDYGYTF. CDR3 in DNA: TGTGCCAGCAGCTCCCTCCCGCGGACTTCAACGGACTATGGCTACACCTTC.

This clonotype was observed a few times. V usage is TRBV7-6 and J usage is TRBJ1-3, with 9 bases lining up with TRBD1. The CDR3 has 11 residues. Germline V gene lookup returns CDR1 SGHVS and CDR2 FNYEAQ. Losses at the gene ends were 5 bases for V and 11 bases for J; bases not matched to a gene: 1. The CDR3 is CASSRDRAIYF. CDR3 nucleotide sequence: TGTGCCAGCAGCCGGGACAGGGCCATATATTTT.

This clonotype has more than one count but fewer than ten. CDR3 nucleotide sequence: TGTGCCGCGTACGGGGGCGGCACTGAAGCTTTCTTT. Protein: CAAYGGGTEAFF. This chain connects TRBV7-9 to TRBJ1-1; D possibly corresponds to TRBD1 (6 bases). This CDR3 has 12 residues. From germline, CDR1 is SEHNR and CDR2 FQNEAQ (reference sequence). Trimming cost V 11 bases and J 4 bases, with 14 bases left between them.

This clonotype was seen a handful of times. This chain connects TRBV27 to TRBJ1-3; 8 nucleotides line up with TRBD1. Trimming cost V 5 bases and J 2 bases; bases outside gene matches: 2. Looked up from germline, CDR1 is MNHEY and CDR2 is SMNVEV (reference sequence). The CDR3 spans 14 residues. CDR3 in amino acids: CASSPGQAGNTIYF. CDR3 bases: TGTGCCAGCAGTCCGGGACAGGCTGGAAACACCATATATTTT.

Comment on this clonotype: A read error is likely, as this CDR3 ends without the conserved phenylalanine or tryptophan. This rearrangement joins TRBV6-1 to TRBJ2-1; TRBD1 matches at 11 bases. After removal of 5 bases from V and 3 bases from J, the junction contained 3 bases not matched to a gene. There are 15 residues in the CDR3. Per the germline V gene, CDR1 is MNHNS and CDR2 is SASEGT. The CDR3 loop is CASSLGTGGYNEQFL. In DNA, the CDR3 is TGTGCCAGCAGTTTAGGGACAGGGGGCTACAATGAGCAGTTCTTA.